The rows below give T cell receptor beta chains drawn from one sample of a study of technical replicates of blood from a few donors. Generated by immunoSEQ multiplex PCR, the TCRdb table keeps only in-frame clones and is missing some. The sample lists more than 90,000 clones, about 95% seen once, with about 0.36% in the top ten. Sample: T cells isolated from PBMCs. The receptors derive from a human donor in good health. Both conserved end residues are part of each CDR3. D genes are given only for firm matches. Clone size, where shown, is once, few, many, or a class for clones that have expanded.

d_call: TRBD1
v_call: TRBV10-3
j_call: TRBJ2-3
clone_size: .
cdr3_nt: TGTGCCATCAGTGAGTCGACCGGGACAGGGAGGACAGATACGCAGTATTTT
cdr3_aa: CAISESTGTGRTDTQYF

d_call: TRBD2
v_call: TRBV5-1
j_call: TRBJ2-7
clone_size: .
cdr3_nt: TGCGCCAGCAGCCTTTGGACTAGCGGGAGCTCCTACGAGCAGTACTTC
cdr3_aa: CASSLWTSGSSYEQYF

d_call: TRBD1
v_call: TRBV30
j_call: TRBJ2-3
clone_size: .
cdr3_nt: TGTGCCTGGAGTGTGGGGACAGGGATCACAGATACGCAGTATTTT
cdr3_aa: CAWSVGTGITDTQYF

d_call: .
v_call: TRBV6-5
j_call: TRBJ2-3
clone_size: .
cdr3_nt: TGTGCCAGCAGTTATGGGCCGAGTTTAGATACGCAGTATTTT
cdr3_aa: CASSYGPSLDTQYF

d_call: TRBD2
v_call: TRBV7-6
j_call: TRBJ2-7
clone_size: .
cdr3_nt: TGTGCCAGCAGCTCAGCCTTCGGACTAGAAGCGGGCGAGCAGTACTTC
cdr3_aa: CASSSAFGLEAGEQYF

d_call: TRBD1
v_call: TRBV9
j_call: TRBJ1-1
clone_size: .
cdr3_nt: TGTGCCAGCAGCGTAGAAGGGACAGGGGATGCTTTCTTT
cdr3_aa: CASSVEGTGDAFF

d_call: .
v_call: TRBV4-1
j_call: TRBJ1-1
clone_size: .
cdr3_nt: TGCGCCAGCAGCCAAGATCCTGCAGGGGCGACGAACACTGAAGCTTTCTTT
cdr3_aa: CASSQDPAGATNTEAFF

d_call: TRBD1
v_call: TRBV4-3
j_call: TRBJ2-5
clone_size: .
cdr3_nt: TGCGCCAGCAGCCTTTCAGGGGGCGCGGAGACCCAGTACTTC
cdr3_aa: CASSLSGGAETQYF

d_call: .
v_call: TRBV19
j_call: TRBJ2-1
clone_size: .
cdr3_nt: TGTGCCAGTAGTATAGGGCTCTACAATGAGCAGTTCTTC
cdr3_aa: CASSIGLYNEQFF

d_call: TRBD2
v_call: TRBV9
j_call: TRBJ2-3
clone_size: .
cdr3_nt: TGTGCCAGCAGCCTAGCGGGCGCGGGGACAGATACGCAGTATTTT
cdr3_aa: CASSLAGAGTDTQYF

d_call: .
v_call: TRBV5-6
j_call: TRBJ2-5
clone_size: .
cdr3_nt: TGTGCCAGCAGCAGGAGGGAGACCCAGTACTTC
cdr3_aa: CASSRRETQYF

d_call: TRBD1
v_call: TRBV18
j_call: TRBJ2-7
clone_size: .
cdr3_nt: TGTGCCAGCTCACCACGGGAAAGGACAGGGGGGTACGAGCAGTACTTC
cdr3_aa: CASSPRERTGGYEQYF

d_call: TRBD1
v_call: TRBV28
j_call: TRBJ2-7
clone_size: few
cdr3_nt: TGTGCCAGCAGTTTGGCAGGGGGTAACGAGCAGTACTTC
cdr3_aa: CASSLAGGNEQYF

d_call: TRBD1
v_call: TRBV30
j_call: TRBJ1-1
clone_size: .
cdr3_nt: TGTGCCTGGAGTGTAGGGACAGGGGGGACTGAAGCTTTCTTT
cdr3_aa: CAWSVGTGGTEAFF

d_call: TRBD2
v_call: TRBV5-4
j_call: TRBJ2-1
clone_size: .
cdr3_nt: TGTGCCAGCAGCTCTGGACTAGCGGCCAGCAATGAGCAGTTCTTC
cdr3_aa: CASSSGLAASNEQFF

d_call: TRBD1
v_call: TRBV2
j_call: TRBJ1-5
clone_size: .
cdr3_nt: TGTGCCAGCAGTGAGGGGGACAGCGATCAGCCCCAGCATTTT
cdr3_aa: CASSEGDSDQPQHF

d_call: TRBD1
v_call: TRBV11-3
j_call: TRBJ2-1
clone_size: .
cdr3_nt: TGTGCCAGCAGCCAGCCTAGGACAGGGGCGGACAATGAGCAGTTCTTC
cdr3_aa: CASSQPRTGADNEQFF

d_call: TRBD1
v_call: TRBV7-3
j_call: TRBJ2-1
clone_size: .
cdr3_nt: TGTGCCAGCAGCTTATTGGGAGCAGGGGGCAATGAGCAGTTCTTC
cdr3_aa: CASSLLGAGGNEQFF

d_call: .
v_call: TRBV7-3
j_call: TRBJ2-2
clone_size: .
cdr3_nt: TGTGCCAGCAGCTTAAGTGCAGGGAGGTACACCGGGGAGCTGTTTTTT
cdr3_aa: CASSLSAGRYTGELFF

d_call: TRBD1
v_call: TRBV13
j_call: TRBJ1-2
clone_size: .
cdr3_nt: TGTGCCAGCAGCTTCTTACAGGGGACCTATGGCTACACCTTC
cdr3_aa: CASSFLQGTYGYTF

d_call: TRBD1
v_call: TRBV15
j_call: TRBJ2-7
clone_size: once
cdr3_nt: TGTGCCACCAGCAGAGTTACAGGGGGCGCCGAGCAGTACTTC
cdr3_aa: CATSRVTGGAEQYF

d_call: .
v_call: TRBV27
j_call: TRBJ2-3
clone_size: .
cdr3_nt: TGTGCCAGCAGTCTAACCCACACAGATACGCAGTATTTT
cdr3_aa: CASSLTHTDTQYF

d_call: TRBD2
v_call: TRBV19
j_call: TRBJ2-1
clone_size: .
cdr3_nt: TGTGCCAGTAGTATAAGCTCTAGCGGGGGAGACAATGAGCAGTTCTTC
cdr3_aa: CASSISSSGGDNEQFF

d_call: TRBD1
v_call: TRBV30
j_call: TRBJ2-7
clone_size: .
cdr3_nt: TGTGCCTGGTCGACAGGGGAGCAGTACTTC
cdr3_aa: CAWSTGEQYF

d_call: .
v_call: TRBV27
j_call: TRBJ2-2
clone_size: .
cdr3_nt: TGTGCCAGCAGTTTTTTTAGCACCGGGGAGCTGTTTTTT
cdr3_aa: CASSFFSTGELFF

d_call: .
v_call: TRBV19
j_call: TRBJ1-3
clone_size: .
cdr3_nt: TGTGCCAGTACGGAGGCAGCGAATGGAAACACCATATATTTT
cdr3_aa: CASTEAANGNTIYF

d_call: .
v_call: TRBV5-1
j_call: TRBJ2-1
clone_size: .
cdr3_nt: TGCGCCAGCAGCTTGGAGGGGCAGATAAACAATGAGCAGTTCTTC
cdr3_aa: CASSLEGQINNEQFF

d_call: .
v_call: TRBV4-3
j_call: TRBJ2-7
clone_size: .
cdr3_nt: TGCGCCAGCAGCCGACTCACAGGGAAAAACGAGCAGTACTTC
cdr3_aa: CASSRLTGKNEQYF

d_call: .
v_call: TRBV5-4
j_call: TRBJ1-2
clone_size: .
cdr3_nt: TGTGCCAGCACCCTGGGGGCGGACTATGGCTACACCTTC
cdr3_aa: CASTLGADYGYTF

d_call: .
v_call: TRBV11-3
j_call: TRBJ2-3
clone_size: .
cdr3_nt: TGTGCCAGCAGCTTAGATCAGGGGGATACGCAGTATTTT
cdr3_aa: CASSLDQGDTQYF

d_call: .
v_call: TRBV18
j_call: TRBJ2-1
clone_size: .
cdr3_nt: TGTGCCAGCTCACCGGCAACTGAGCAGTTCTTC
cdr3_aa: CASSPATEQFF

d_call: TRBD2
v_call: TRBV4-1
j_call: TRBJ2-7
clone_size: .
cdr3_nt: TGCGCCAGCAGCCTAAGGAGCGGGGATACCTACGAGCAGTACTTC
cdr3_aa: CASSLRSGDTYEQYF

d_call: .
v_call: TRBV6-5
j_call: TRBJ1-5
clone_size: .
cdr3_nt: TGTGCCAGCAGTTACGGACGGGATAGCAATCAGCCCCAGCATTTT
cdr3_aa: CASSYGRDSNQPQHF

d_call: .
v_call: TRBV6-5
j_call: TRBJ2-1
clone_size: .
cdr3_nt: TGTGCCACTAACCGGGGAGGCTCCTACAATGAGCAGTTCTTC
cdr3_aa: CATNRGGSYNEQFF

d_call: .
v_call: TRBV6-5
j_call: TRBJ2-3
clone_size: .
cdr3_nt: TGTGCCAGCAGTTACTCGGCCGCAGATACGCAGTATTTT
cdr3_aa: CASSYSAADTQYF

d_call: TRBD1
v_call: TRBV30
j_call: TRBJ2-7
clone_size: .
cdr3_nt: TGTGCCTGGAGTAGGGACAGCCCCTACGAGCAGTACTTC
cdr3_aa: CAWSRDSPYEQYF

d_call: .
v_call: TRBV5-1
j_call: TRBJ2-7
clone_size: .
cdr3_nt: TGCGCCAGCAGCTTGGAGAGCTCCTACGAGCAGTACTTC
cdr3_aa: CASSLESSYEQYF

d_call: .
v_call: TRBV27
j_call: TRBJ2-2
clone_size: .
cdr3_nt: TGTGCCAGCAGGATCCGGGAGAGCACCGGGGAGCTGTTTTTT
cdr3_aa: CASRIRESTGELFF

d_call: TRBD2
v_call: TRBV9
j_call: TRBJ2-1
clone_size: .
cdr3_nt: TGTGCCAGCAGCGAAGAACTCACTAGCGGGCCAAACAATGAGCAGTTCTTC
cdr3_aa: CASSEELTSGPNNEQFF

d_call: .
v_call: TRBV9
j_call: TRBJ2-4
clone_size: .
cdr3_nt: TGTGCCAGCAGCCCCATTGTTTCTGACACTTCAAAGGAGGGTTGGGACATTCAGTACTTC
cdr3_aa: CASSPIVSDTSKEGWDIQYF

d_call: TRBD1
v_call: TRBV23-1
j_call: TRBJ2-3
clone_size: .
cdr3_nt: TGCGCCAGCAGTCAACGCGACAGGGTTGGGGCTAGCACAGATACGCAGTATTTT
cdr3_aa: CASSQRDRVGASTDTQYF